What follows are 16 T cell receptor beta chains derived from one specimen sequenced in a study of T cells in Graves' hyperthyroidism and ophthalmopathy. Amplified regions were TCR beta CDR3 sequences from RNA transcripts. A first-round RT-PCR of the TCR CDR3 used the HTBI primer set. A single record per CDR3 protein comes from TCRdb applying MiXCR to the multiplex PCR reads. In the table there are hundreds of thousands of distinct CDR3 sequences, around 39% of which are singletons. Sequenced: blood. The receptor set was obtained from a man aged 18 to 35 with Graves' hyperthyroidism.

Comment on this clonotype: This may be a read error: a much more frequent sequence differs by one nucleotide. The rearrangement uses TRBV2 and TRBJ1-3, with D hard to call. CDR1 is SNHLY and CDR2 is FYNNEI in the germline V gene. This CDR3 comprises 15 residues. The CDR3 DNA reads as TGTGCCAGCAGCGAAGAGAGGTTACATGGAAACACCATATATTTT. Translating gives CASSEERLHGNTIYF.

This chain connects TRBV5-6 to TRBJ2-2; maybe TRBD2 (5 bases). Per germline, CDR1 SGHDT and CDR2 YYEEEE. V gave up 0 bases and J gave up 4 bases, with 10 bases separating them. The CDR3 is made up of 15 amino acids. For the CDR3, the DNA is TGTGCCAGCAGCTTGGACGGGGAACTCACCGGGGAGCTGTTTTTT. It specifies CASSLDGELTGELFF.

The V call is TRBV15, the J call TRBJ2-6; no reliable D call. The germline gives CDR1 LNHNV, CDR2 YYDKDF (reference sequence). Trimming took 3 bases from V and 0 from J, leaving 9 bases between them. This CDR3 has 16 amino acids. The DNA of the CDR3 is TGTGCCACCAGCAGCTTCGGTCCCTCTGGGGCCAACGTCCTGACTTTC. It specifies CATSSFGPSGANVLTF.

The chain recombines TRBV7-9 with TRBJ2-7, with D tentatively TRBD1 or TRBD2 (5 bases each). V lost 7 bases, J lost 6 bases, and 22 bases lay in between. The germline gives CDR1 SEHNR, CDR2 FQNEAQ (reference sequence). This CDR3 contains 15 residues. The CDR3 DNA follows: TGTGCCAGCACCCAGGCGACAGCGGACACCGCCGAGCAGTACTTC. Translation: CASTQATADTAEQYF. The full variable domain, in which reference TRBV7-9 and TRBJ2-7 provide the parts outside the CDR3, is DTGVSQNPRHKITKRGQNVTFRCDPISEHNRLYWYRQTLGQGPEFLTYFQNEAQLEKSRLLSDRFSAERPKGSFSTLEIQRTEQGDSAMYLCASTQATADTAEQYFGPGTRLTVT.

This chain connects TRBV10-3 to TRBJ1-2, with D possibly matching TRBD1 (5 bases). The germline V and J ends were trimmed by 4 bases and 6 bases, with 12 bases remaining between them. CDR1 is ENHRY, CDR2 SYGVKD, per germline. The CDR3 sequence is 13 residues long. DNA of the CDR3: TGTGCCATCAGTGCTGACCAGGGCAATGGCTACACCTTC. Its protein is CAISADQGNGYTF.

This clonotype was seen more than once but under ten times. The CDR3 coding sequence is TGTGCCAGCAGCTTAGATTGGGGGCTAACCTACGAGCAGTACTTC. It is translated as CASSLDWGLTYEQYF. V and J are TRBV7-9 and TRBJ2-7; D perhaps matches TRBD1 (6 bases). The CDR3 has 15 residues. CDR1 is SEHNR and CDR2 is FQNEAQ in the germline V gene (reference sequence). V was shortened by 1 base and J by 2 bases, with 12 bases between the two germline ends. The full variable domain, rest sourced from reference TRBV7-9 and TRBJ2-7, is DTGVSQNPRHKITKRGQNVTFRCDPISEHNRLYWYRQTLGQGPEFLTYFQNEAQLEKSRLLSDRFSAERPKGSFSTLEIQRTEQGDSAMYLCASSLDWGLTYEQYFGPGTRLTVT.

This clonotype was counted ten times or more. The chain recombines TRBV7-9 with TRBJ2-6; no firm D call. The germline CDR1 and CDR2 sequences are SEHNR and FQNEAQ (reference sequence). Trimming shortened V by 5 bases and J by 0 bases, and 11 bases separated the two germline ends. The CDR3 has 16 residues. CDR3 sequence: CASSVSARSGANVLTF. CDR3 nucleotides: TGTGCCAGCAGCGTCTCCGCCCGCTCTGGGGCCAACGTCCTGACTTTC.

The V and J genes are TRBV7-2 and TRBJ1-1, with D possibly matching TRBD1 (6 bases). This CDR3 comprises 13 residues. V was shortened by 4 bases and J by 6 bases, with 12 bases between the two germline ends. Germline values: CDR1 SGHTA, CDR2 FQGNSA. The CDR3: CASSSYQGPEAFF. CDR3 DNA sequence: TGTGCCAGCAGCTCATATCAGGGGCCTGAAGCTTTCTTT.

This clonotype was observed many times. The gene calls are TRBV24-1 and TRBJ2-2; D is possibly TRBD2 (6 bases). The length of the CDR3 is 12 residues. V was clipped by 10 bases and J by 15 bases, with 20 bases between them. From germline, CDR1 is KGHDR and CDR2 SFDVKD. CDR3 residues: CATSLAEGWMFF. CDR3 sequence (DNA): TGTGCCACATCACTGGCGGAGGGGTGGATGTTTTTT.

This clonotype turned up a few times. An end of the junction differs from the germline gene, which may be a read error. The chain has TRBV5-5 and TRBJ1-1, with 7 nucleotides matching TRBD1. CDR1 and CDR2 from the germline V gene are SGHKS and YYEKEE (reference sequence). This CDR3 comprises 14 residues. CDR3: CASSLTGRETEAFF. The DNA for the CDR3 is TGTGCCAGTAGCTTGACAGGGCGGGAGACTGAAGCTTTCTTT.

The sample holds many counts of this clonotype. The rearrangement joins TRBV9 to TRBJ2-6, with unresolved D. Per germline, CDR1 SGDLS and CDR2 YYNGEE. Trimming stripped 3 bases from V and 5 bases from J, with 12 bases between. The CDR3 loop spans 15 amino acids. This CDR3 is CASSDRLLWANVLTF. DNA for the CDR3: TGTGCCAGCAGCGATCGGCTGCTCTGGGCCAACGTCCTGACTTTC.

The V call is TRBV2, the J call TRBJ2-7, with 9 bases fitting TRBD2. CDR1 and CDR2 from the germline V gene are SNHLY and FYNNEI. The V gene end was trimmed by 5 bases and the J gene end by 5 bases; junction bases not matched to a gene: 7. This CDR3 is built from 14 residues. CDR3 amino acids: CASSYSPSGNEQYF. The CDR3 nucleotides read TGTGCCAGCAGTTACTCTCCTAGCGGGAACGAGCAGTACTTC.

This clonotype was recorded at least ten times. The CDR3 DNA is TGTGCCAGCAGCGCTCTTGGGATGAACACTGAAGCTTTCTTT. Amino acid sequence: CASSALGMNTEAFF. This chain uses TRBV7-2 with TRBJ1-1, with D unclear. V lost 5 bases and J 0 bases, leaving 10 bases between the germline ends. The CDR3 spans 14 residues. The germline gives CDR1 SGHTA, CDR2 FQGNSA.

The sample holds many counts of this clonotype. This chain joins TRBV7-8 and TRBJ2-5, with 8 bases that match TRBD2. The CDR3 spans 16 residues. V shed 2 bases, J shed 2 bases, and the junction held 7 bases outside the gene matches. Germline V lookup: CDR1 SGHVS, CDR2 FQNEAQ. The CDR3 DNA follows: TGTGCCAGCAGCTTAAGCGGGAGCATGGGGCAAGAGACCCAGTACTTC. Translating it yields CASSLSGSMGQETQYF.

The V gene is TRBV9, the J gene TRBJ1-1, with D perhaps TRBD1 (6 bases). The CDR3 loop spans 13 amino acids. Per germline, CDR1 SGDLS and CDR2 YYNGEE. In DNA, the CDR3 is TGTGCTACCCGAGACCCAGGGGACACTGAAGCTTTCTTT. Amino acids: CATRDPGDTEAFF.

The chain recombines TRBV7-2 with TRBJ2-7, with a tentative D call TRBD2 (6 bases). Trimming shortened V by 5 bases and J by 5 bases, and 19 bases separated the two germline ends. This CDR3 spans 15 amino acids. The germline V gene encodes CDR1 SGHTA and CDR2 FQGNSA. In DNA, the CDR3 is TGTGCCAGCAGCCAAGATGGGCGGGGTTCCGACGAGCAGTACTTC. This gives the protein CASSQDGRGSDEQYF.